This T cell receptor (beta chain) was obtained from a study of blood T cell repertoires in COVID-19. About the study: Sample material is recorded as cDNA or gDNA derived from T cells, B-cell-depleted T cells, or PBMCs.

Trimming pared 4 bases from V and 8 bases from J, leaving 11 bases between. This CDR3 spans 11 amino acids. Germline assignment: CDR1 SQVTM and CDR2 ANQGSEA. Produced via immunoSEQ multiplex PCR; TCRdb's table is partial and in-frame only. In the table there are about 210,000 clones, just over 90% of which are singletons. The sample comprised peripheral blood. The receptor comes from a man aged 30 to 39 with acute or convalescent COVID-19. V usage is TRBV29-1 and J usage is TRBJ1-2; TRBD1 might be the D (6 bases). In nucleotides, the CDR3 is TGCAGCGTTGGTTCGGGGGGCGGCTACACCTTC. It yields the protein CSVGSGGGYTF.